The 27 T cell receptor beta chains in this list originate from one sample, sequenced in a study of T-cell memory formation after mild COVID-19. Each CDR3 protein is one row after TCRdb ran MiXCR on the 5' RACE reads. The repertoire holds fewer than 600,000 distinct CDR3 sequences, with less than 25% as singletons. The sequencing sample was made of PBMCs or a T cell subset sorted from them (not recorded which). The receptors originated from an adult woman who had mild COVID-19 (a few samples of this study predate the infection). Cell type and time point are not known.

The J gene is TRBJ2-5, the V gene TRBV5-5; D remains ambiguous. Germline CDR1 reads SGHKS; CDR2 reads YYEKEE (reference sequence). CDR3 size: 14 residues. Trimming pared 0 bases from V and 1 base from J, leaving 7 bases between. CDR3 protein: CASSLEATQETQYF. As DNA, the CDR3 is TGTGCCAGCAGCTTGGAGGCAACCCAAGAGACCCAGTACTTC.

This clonotype was recorded a few times. V usage is TRBV21-1 and J usage is TRBJ2-7; the D segment call TRBD1 is taken from the table without a DNA check. TRBV21-1 is designated a pseudogene. CDR3 length: 17 amino acids. CDR3 DNA sequence: TGTGCCAGCAGCGTTCATAAGCCGACGGACAGTACTCACGAGCAGTACTTC. Protein: CASSVHKPTDSTHEQYF.

V usage is TRBV6-5 and J usage is TRBJ1-5; D gene ambiguous. Trimming removed 6 bases at V and 10 bases at J, with 13 bases between. The CDR3 runs 12 residues. In germline, CDR1 is MNHEY, CDR2 SVGAGI. The CDR3: CASSSRVGPQHF. Here the CDR3 DNA reads TGTGCCAGCAGCTCCCGGGTGGGTCCCCAGCATTTT.

A few counts support this clonotype. The V and J genes are TRBV15 and TRBJ2-2, with a weak D call TRBD1 (6 bases). Between the trimmed V and J ends, which lost 1 base and 5 bases, there was a span of 11 bases. The CDR3 runs 15 residues. Germline lookup yields CDR1 LNHNV and CDR2 YYDKDF (reference sequence). DNA for the CDR3: TGTGCCACCAGCAGAGGTGGGGGCGGGACCGGGGAGCTGTTTTTT. Protein: CATSRGGGGTGELFF. Combining the CDR3 with reference TRBV15 and TRBJ2-2 gives the whole variable domain DAMVIQNPRYQVTQFGKPVTLSCSQTLNHNVMYWYQQKSSQAPKLLFHYYDKDFNNEADTPDNFQSRRPNTSFCFLDIRSPGLGDTAMYLCATSRGGGGTGELFFGEGSRLTVL.

This clonotype turned up a few times. V gene TRBV14 combines with J gene TRBJ1-6; D uncertain. Per germline, CDR1 SGHDN and CDR2 FVKESK. The CDR3 is 14 amino acids. V was trimmed by 0 bases and J by 7 bases, leaving 7 bases between them. CDR3 nucleotides: TGTGCCAGCAGCCAAGATACGACGAATTCACCCCTCCACTTT. Translation: CASSQDTTNSPLHF.

This clonotype was counted only a few times. The rearrangement uses TRBV6-5 and TRBJ1-4; 10 nucleotides align to TRBD1. CDR3 length equals 15 residues. The ends lost 4 bases at V and 8 bases at J; junction bases unmatched: 7. Germline lookup yields CDR1 MNHEY and CDR2 SVGAGI. The CDR3, as DNA: TGTGCCAGCAGTTTCGGACAGGGGGGAAGAGAAAAACTGTTTTTT. It codes for CASSFGQGGREKLFF.

This clonotype occurred a few times. V is TRBV4-2 and J is TRBJ2-1; 12 bases are shared with TRBD2. The CDR3 runs to 16 residues. The trim removed 4 bases at V and 5 bases at J, leaving 6 bases unmatched. Germline V gene data show CDR1 as LGHNA and CDR2 as YNFKEQ. This CDR3 is CASSRGTSGGNNEQFF. CDR3 nucleotide sequence: TGTGCCAGCAGCCGCGGCACTAGCGGGGGGAACAATGAGCAGTTCTTC.

V gene TRBV12-3 or TRBV12-4 combines with J gene TRBJ2-1, with TRBD2 as a possible D gene (6 bases). V was pared by 2 bases and J by 8 bases, with 10 bases between. This CDR3 contains 13 residues. CDR3: CASSLTSPDEQFF. The CDR3 DNA is TGTGCCAGCAGTTTAACTAGCCCGGATGAGCAGTTCTTC.

This clonotype was detected only a few times. The chain joins TRBV12-3 or TRBV12-4 to TRBJ2-5; D possibly corresponds to TRBD1 (6 bases). The CDR3 length is 13 residues. V was trimmed by 3 bases and J by 5 bases, leaving 10 bases between them. The DNA of the CDR3 is TGTGCCAGCAGTTTCGCGAGGGGGGAGACCCAGTACTTC. Translation gives CASSFARGETQYF.

This clonotype showed up just a few times. This chain uses TRBV4-3 with TRBJ2-5; D remains unclear. Germline CDR1 LGHNA, CDR2 YSLEER. The CDR3 is 15 residues long. Trimming cost V 0 bases and J 7 bases, with 15 bases left between them. CDR3 nucleotides: TGCGCCAGCAGCCAAGATCAACAGTCCGAGCGGACCCAGTACTTC. The encoded protein is CASSQDQQSERTQYF.

The DNA of the CDR3 is TGTGCCAGTATCACGCACAGGGGCGGGGGCACTGAAGCTTTCTTT. Translated, it gives CASITHRGGGTEAFF. The chain uses TRBV19 and TRBJ1-1, with 7 bases fitting TRBD1. CDR3 length: 15 residues. Germline assignment: CDR1 LNHDA and CDR2 SQIVND (reference sequence). V was pared by 7 bases and J by 4 bases, with 12 bases of the junction left unmatched.

About this clonotype: The junction and the germline gene differ at one end; a read error may be behind it. The chain is built from TRBV15 and TRBJ2-1, with 8 bases aligning to TRBD1. The germline V gene encodes CDR1 LNHNV and CDR2 YYDKDF (reference sequence). The CDR3 has 15 amino acids. The CDR3 sequence: CATSRSPDRVHEQFF. Here the CDR3 DNA reads TGTGCCACAAGCAGATCTCCGGACAGGGTGCATGAGCAGTTCTTC.

The J gene is TRBJ2-1, the V gene TRBV13, with D tentatively TRBD2 (5 bases). With 5 bases removed from V and 8 bases from J, the gap between germline ends came to 10 bases. Germline lookup yields CDR1 PRHDT and CDR2 FYEKMQ (reference sequence). CDR3 length equals 12 residues. The CDR3 protein is CASSPSSHEQFF. CDR3 nucleotides: TGTGCCAGCAGCCCATCTAGCCATGAGCAGTTCTTC.

This clonotype was observed a few times. This chain uses TRBV20-1 with TRBJ2-3; 12 nucleotides line up with TRBD2. The CDR3 is 15 residues long. V lost 4 bases, J lost 4 bases, and 6 bases stayed unmatched. Germline V gene sequence: CDR1 DFQATT, CDR2 SNEGSKA (reference sequence). CDR3 amino acids: CSATQTSGGSDTQYF. In DNA form, the CDR3 reads TGCAGTGCTACACAGACTAGCGGGGGTTCAGATACGCAGTATTTT.

The CDR3: CSVELDRQETQYF. The CDR3 DNA reads TGCAGCGTCGAACTCGACAGGCAAGAGACCCAGTACTTC. The rearrangement links TRBV29-1 to TRBJ2-5; weak D call: TRBD1 (6 bases). The CDR3 loop spans 13 amino acids. From germline, CDR1 is SQVTM and CDR2 ANQGSEA. With 6 bases removed from V and 2 bases from J, the gap between germline ends came to 13 bases.

This clonotype came up a few times. The V call is TRBV3-1, the J call TRBJ2-7; D may be TRBD1 (5 bases). This CDR3 has 14 amino acids. With 0 bases removed from V and 9 bases from J, the gap between germline ends came to 15 bases. Germline V gene sequence: CDR1 LGHDT, CDR2 YNNKEL (reference sequence). CDR3 nucleotide sequence: TGTGCCAGCAGCCAAGAGCCCAGGATAGGGGCGCAGTACTTC. Translation: CASSQEPRIGAQYF.

This chain connects TRBV6-5 to TRBJ2-5; D is unresolved. Germline CDR1 reads MNHEY; CDR2 reads SVGAGI. Trimming took off 4 bases at V and 4 bases at J, with 10 bases between the two ends. This CDR3 contains 13 residues. CDR3 region: CASSSRIRETQYF. As DNA, the CDR3 is TGTGCCAGCAGTTCACGTATCAGAGAGACCCAGTACTTC.

For the CDR3, the DNA is TGTGCCAGCTGCCCCTCCTGGATGAGCTCCTACAATGAGCAGTTCTTC. Translation: CASCPSWMSSYNEQFF. The rearrangement links TRBV28 to TRBJ2-1; D is unclear. CDR3 length equals 16 residues. The ends were cut back, 8 bases at V and 0 bases at J, with 17 bases in the middle. The germline V gene has CDR1 MDHEN and CDR2 SYDVKM. The entire variable domain, with the rest obtained from reference TRBV28 and TRBJ2-1, is as follows: DVKVTQSSRYLVKRTGEKVFLECVQDMDHENMFWYRQDPGLGLRLIYFSYDVKMKEKGDIPEGYSVSREKKERFSLILESASTNQTSMYLCASCPSWMSSYNEQFFGPGTRLTVL.

This clonotype was counted between two and nine times. The chain combines TRBV20-1 with TRBJ2-1; a weak D match, TRBD2 (6 bases). Germline assignment: CDR1 DFQATT and CDR2 SNEGSKA (reference sequence). This CDR3 comprises 14 residues. Between the trimmed V and J ends, which lost 4 bases and 0 bases, there was a span of 10 bases. The CDR3 protein is CSAKWGDSYNEQFF. As DNA, the CDR3 is TGCAGTGCTAAGTGGGGGGACTCCTACAATGAGCAGTTCTTC.

This clonotype has only a few counts. The genes are TRBV5-5 and TRBJ1-1, with D maybe TRBD1 (6 bases). Germline V gene lookup returns CDR1 SGHKS and CDR2 YYEKEE (reference sequence). This CDR3 has 15 residues. Deletions cut 0 bases from V and 1 base from J, with 10 bases between. The CDR3 spells CASSLAGTKNTEAFF. CDR3 nucleotide sequence: TGTGCCAGCAGCTTGGCCGGGACAAAGAACACTGAAGCTTTCTTT.

A few counts support this clonotype. The V and J genes are TRBV7-9 and TRBJ2-1, with TRBD2 matching 16 bases. CDR1 SEHNR and CDR2 FQNEAQ come from the germline V gene (reference sequence). J gave up 9 bases and V 5 bases, and 10 bases lay outside the gene matches. CDR3 length equals 17 residues. The CDR3 spells CASSRGTSGGATAEQFF. The CDR3 region has the DNA TGTGCCAGCAGCCGCGGGACTAGCGGGGGGGCCACGGCTGAGCAGTTCTTC.

The chain combines TRBV10-3 with TRBJ2-7, with D maybe TRBD2 (6 bases). This CDR3 spans 14 amino acids. V lost 10 bases and J 0 bases, leaving 16 bases between the germline ends. Germline V lookup: CDR1 ENHRY, CDR2 SYGVKD. The DNA for the CDR3 is TGTGCCACTCCCCCGGGGGTCAACTCCTACGAGCAGTACTTC. Amino acids: CATPPGVNSYEQYF.

This clonotype was counted only a few times. This rearrangement joins TRBV19 to TRBJ1-6; D possibly corresponds to TRBD1 (5 bases). The CDR3 runs 17 residues. CDR1 is LNHDA and CDR2 is SQIVND in the germline V gene (reference sequence). Trimming shortened V by 3 bases and J by 9 bases, and 21 bases separated the two germline ends. CDR3 coding DNA: TGTGCCAGTAGTATGCCTACGGGGACCTTAGGTGGTTCACCCCTCCACTTT. Encoded protein: CASSMPTGTLGGSPLHF.

In this sample, this clonotype turned up a few times. The chain is built from TRBV5-1 and TRBJ2-7; 9 bases agree with TRBD2. The CDR3 contains 15 residues. Trimming cost V 6 bases and J 6 bases; bases outside gene matches: 13. Germline-derived CDR1 and CDR2 are SGHRS and YFSETQ. The chain's CDR3 is CASTFGSLAGTEQYF. Here the CDR3 DNA reads TGCGCCAGCACCTTTGGGAGCCTAGCGGGAACCGAGCAGTACTTC.

This chain connects TRBV19 to TRBJ1-1; 7 nucleotides agree with TRBD1. V trimming: 5 bases; J trimming: 5 bases; junction bases outside the gene matches: 5. Germline V CDR1 and CDR2: LNHDA, SQIVND (reference sequence). This CDR3 comprises 13 residues. CDR3 nucleotide sequence: TGTGCCAGTAGTGGGACAGTTAAAACTGAAGCTTTCTTT. Translation gives CASSGTVKTEAFF. The whole variable domain, filled in from reference TRBV19 and TRBJ1-1, reads DGGITQSPKYLFRKEGQNVTLSCEQNLNHDAMYWYRQDPGQGLRLIYYSQIVNDFQKGDIAEGYSVSREKKESFPLTVTSAQKNPTAFYLCASSGTVKTEAFFGQGTRLTVV.

V gene TRBV20-1 combines with J gene TRBJ1-3; D is unclear. V lost 3 bases to trimming and J lost 0 bases, with 3 bases between them. Germline loops: CDR1 DFQATT, CDR2 SNEGSKA (reference sequence). CDR3 size: 12 residues. The chain's CDR3 is CSARTSGNTIYF. Written as DNA, the CDR3 is TGCAGTGCTAGGACCTCTGGAAACACCATATATTTT.

This chain links TRBV24-1 with TRBJ1-5, with TRBD1 matching 7 bases. The CDR3 length is 17 residues. V was clipped by 5 bases and J by 1 base; unmatched bases: 10. The germline gives CDR1 KGHDR, CDR2 SFDVKD. CDR3 in amino acids: CATSAGGRGRSNQPQHF. The CDR3 DNA sequence: TGTGCCACCAGTGCTGGGGGGAGGGGGCGAAGCAATCAGCCCCAGCATTTT.